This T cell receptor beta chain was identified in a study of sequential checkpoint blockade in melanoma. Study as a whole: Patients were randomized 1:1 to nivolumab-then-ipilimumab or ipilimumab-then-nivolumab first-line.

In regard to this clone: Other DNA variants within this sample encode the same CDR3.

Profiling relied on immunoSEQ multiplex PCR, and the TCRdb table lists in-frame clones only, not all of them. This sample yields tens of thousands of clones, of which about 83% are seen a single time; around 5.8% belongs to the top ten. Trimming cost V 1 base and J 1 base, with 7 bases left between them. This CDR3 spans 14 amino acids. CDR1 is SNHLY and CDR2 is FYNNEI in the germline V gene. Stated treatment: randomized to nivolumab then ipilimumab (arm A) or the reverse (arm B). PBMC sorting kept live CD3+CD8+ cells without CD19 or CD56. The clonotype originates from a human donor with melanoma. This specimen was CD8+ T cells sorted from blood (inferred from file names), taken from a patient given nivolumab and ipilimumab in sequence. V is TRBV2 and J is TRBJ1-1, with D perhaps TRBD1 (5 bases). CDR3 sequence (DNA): TGTGCCAGCAGTGAAGTGGGGGGGAACACTGAAGCTTTCTTT. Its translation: CASSEVGGNTEAFF.